The TCR beta chain described here comes from a study of blood T cell repertoires in COVID-19. Whole-study context: T cells, B-cell-depleted T cells, or PBMCs supplied cDNA or gDNA.

Seattle enrolled patients during active infection and tracked them longitudinally. CDR1 and CDR2 (germline): SGHRS, YFSETQ. V lost 4 bases and J 4 bases, leaving 18 bases between the germline ends. The CDR3 is 16 residues long. Profiling relied on immunoSEQ multiplex PCR, and the TCRdb table lists in-frame clones only, not all of them. The sample lists fewer than 700,000 clones, 85% to 90% seen once, with around 7.8% in the top ten. This clonotype originated in a woman between 50 and 59 years old with COVID-19, enrolled during active disease. Input material: peripheral blood. The chain links TRBV5-1 to TRBJ2-1; D is perhaps TRBD1 (6 bases). The CDR3 sequence: CASSVLLRGPYNEQFF. DNA of the CDR3: TGCGCCAGCAGCGTACTACTCAGGGGACCTTACAATGAGCAGTTCTTC.